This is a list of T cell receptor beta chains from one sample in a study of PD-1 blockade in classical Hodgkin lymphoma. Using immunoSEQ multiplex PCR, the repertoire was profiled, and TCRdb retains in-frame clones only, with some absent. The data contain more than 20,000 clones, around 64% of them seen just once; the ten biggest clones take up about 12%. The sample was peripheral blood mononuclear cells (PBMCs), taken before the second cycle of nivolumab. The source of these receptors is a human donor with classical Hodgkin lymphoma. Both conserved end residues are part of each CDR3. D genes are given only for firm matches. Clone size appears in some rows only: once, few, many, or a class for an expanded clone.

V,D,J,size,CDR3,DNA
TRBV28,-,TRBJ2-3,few,CASSETGRGTDTQYF,TGTGCCAGCAGTGAAACAGGGAGAGGCACAGATACGCAGTATTTT
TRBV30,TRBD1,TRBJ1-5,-,CAWRVGTGGSQPQHF,TGTGCCTGGAGGGTCGGTACAGGGGGCAGTCAGCCCCAGCATTTT
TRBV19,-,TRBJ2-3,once,CASSLGSYGTDTQYF,TGTGCCAGTAGTTTAGGCTCCTACGGCACAGATACGCAGTATTTT
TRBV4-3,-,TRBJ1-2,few,CASSQDGAFYGYTF,TGCGCCAGCAGCCAGGACGGCGCCTTCTATGGCTACACCTTC
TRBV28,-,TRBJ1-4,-,CASSSEKLFF,TGTGCCAGCAGCTCGGAAAAACTGTTTTTT
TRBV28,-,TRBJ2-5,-,CASSFETIYVTQYF,TGTGCCAGCAGTTTCGAGACGATCTATGTGACCCAGTACTTC
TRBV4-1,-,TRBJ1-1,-,CASSQARTANTEAFF,TGCGCCAGCAGCCAAGCCCGGACAGCGAACACTGAAGCTTTCTTT
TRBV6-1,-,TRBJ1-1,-,CASSEFQEKNTEAFF,TGTGCCAGCAGTGAATTCCAGGAGAAGAACACTGAAGCTTTCTTT
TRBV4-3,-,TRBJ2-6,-,CASSQEGAPGANVLTF,TGCGCCAGCAGCCAGGAGGGGGCCCCTGGGGCCAACGTCCTGACTTTC
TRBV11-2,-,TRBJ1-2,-,CASSLGGKGAGYTF,TGTGCCAGCAGCTTAGGAGGGAAGGGCGCCGGCTACACCTTC
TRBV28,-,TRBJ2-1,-,CASRHGSRAADEQFF,TGTGCCAGCCGCCATGGAAGCAGGGCCGCGGATGAGCAGTTCTTC
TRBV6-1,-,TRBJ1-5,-,CASRGGPRQPQHF,TGTGCCAGCAGGGGAGGGCCGCGACAGCCCCAGCATTTT
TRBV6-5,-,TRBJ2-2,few,CASRPYPHFTGELFF,TGTGCCAGCAGGCCCTATCCCCACTTCACCGGGGAGCTGTTTTTT
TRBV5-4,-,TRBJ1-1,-,CASSLQGNTEAFF,TGTGCCAGCAGCTTACAGGGGAACACTGAAGCTTTCTTT
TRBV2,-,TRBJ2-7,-,CASSEGGGGAYEQYF,TGTGCCAGCAGTGAAGGCGGAGGGGGCGCGTACGAGCAGTACTTC
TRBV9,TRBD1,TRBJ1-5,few,CASSVAGDRNQPQHF,TGTGCCAGCAGCGTAGCGGGGGACAGGAATCAGCCCCAGCATTTT
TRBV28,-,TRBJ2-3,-,CASSLLASGSPDTQYF,TGTGCCAGCAGTTTATTGGCCTCGGGGTCCCCGGATACGCAGTATTTT
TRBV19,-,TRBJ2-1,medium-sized,CASSKDGATYNEQFF,TGTGCCAGTAGTAAGGACGGAGCAACCTACAATGAGCAGTTCTTC
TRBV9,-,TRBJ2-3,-,CASSVGVAGASTDTQYF,TGTGCCAGCAGCGTAGGGGTTGCGGGGGCTAGCACAGATACGCAGTATTTT
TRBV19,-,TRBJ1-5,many,CASRTGLQPQHF,TGTGCCAGTAGGACAGGTCTTCAGCCCCAGCATTTT
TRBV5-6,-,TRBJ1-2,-,CASSFRLVGYGYTF,TGTGCCAGCAGCTTTAGGTTAGTGGGCTATGGCTACACCTTC
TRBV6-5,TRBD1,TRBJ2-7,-,CASSRLPGQEYEQYF,TGTGCCAGCAGCCGACTACCGGGACAGGAATACGAGCAGTACTTC
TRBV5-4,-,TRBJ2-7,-,CASRAGNSYEQYF,TGTGCCAGCAGGGCAGGGAACTCCTACGAGCAGTACTTC
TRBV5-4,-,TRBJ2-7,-,CASSPGSTIYEQYF,TGTGCCAGCAGCCCGGGGAGTACGATCTACGAGCAGTACTTC
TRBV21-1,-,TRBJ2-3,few,CASSKIRLASGGTDTQYF,TGTGCCAGCAGCAAAATTAGACTGGCTAGCGGTGGCACAGATACGCAGTATTTT
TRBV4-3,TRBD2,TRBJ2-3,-,CASSLASGVVDTQYF,TGCGCCAGCAGCTTAGCTAGCGGGGTCGTGGATACGCAGTATTTT
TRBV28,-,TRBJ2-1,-,CASSFWGVDLVRRTEQFF,TGTGCCAGCAGTTTTTGGGGGGTGGACCTCGTCCGTCGCACTGAGCAGTTCTTC
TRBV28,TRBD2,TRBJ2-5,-,CASSFSGLAGEETQYF,TGTGCCAGCAGTTTTTCCGGACTAGCGGGGGAAGAGACCCAGTACTTC
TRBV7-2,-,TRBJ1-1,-,CASSLGGMNTEAFF,TGTGCCAGCAGCTTGGGGGGCATGAACACTGAAGCTTTCTTT
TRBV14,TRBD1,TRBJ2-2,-,CASSQAGTGRSGELFF,TGTGCCAGCAGCCAAGCGGGGACAGGGAGGTCCGGGGAGCTGTTTTTT
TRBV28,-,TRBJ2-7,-,CASSPGTASSYEQYF,TGTGCCAGCAGTCCCGGGACGGCAAGCTCCTACGAGCAGTACTTC
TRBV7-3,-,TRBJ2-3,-,CASSLSALSAPDTQYF,TGTGCCAGCAGCTTATCCGCCCTATCCGCCCCAGATACGCAGTATTTT
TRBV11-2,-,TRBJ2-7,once,CASSLRIGSLLSYEQYF,TGTGCCAGCAGCTTAAGAATAGGCTCCCTACTCTCCTACGAGCAGTACTTC
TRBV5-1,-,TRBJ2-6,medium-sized,CASTTSGANVLTF,TGCGCCAGCACGACCTCTGGGGCCAACGTCCTGACTTTC
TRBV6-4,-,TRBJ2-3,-,CASSEGSRFTDTQYF,TGTGCCAGCAGTGAAGGGAGTAGGTTCACAGATACGCAGTATTTT
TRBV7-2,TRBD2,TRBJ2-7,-,CASSLTRELEQYF,TGTGCCAGCAGCTTAACGCGGGAGCTTGAGCAGTACTTC
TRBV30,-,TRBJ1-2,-,CAWRGGVRYGYTF,TGTGCCTGGAGAGGAGGAGTCCGGTATGGCTACACCTTC
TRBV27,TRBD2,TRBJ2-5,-,CASSFLGGDETQYF,TGTGCCAGCAGTTTCCTCGGGGGGGACGAGACCCAGTACTTC
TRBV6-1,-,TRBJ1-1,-,CASTRTVNTEAFF,TGTGCCAGCACTCGGACGGTGAACACTGAAGCTTTCTTT
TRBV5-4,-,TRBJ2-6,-,CASSLQVGSTGANVLTF,TGTGCCAGCAGCTTGCAAGTCGGGTCTACTGGGGCCAACGTCCTGACTTTC